One T cell receptor beta chain is described in this entry. This record comes from a study of blood T cell repertoires in COVID-19. At the level of the study: The United States, Italy and Spain were the sources of the acute and convalescent COVID-19 samples. PBMCs, B-cell-depleted T cells, or T cells provided the cDNA or gDNA that made up the material.

CDR1 LGHDT and CDR2 YNNKEL come from the germline V gene (reference sequence). This CDR3 region has 13 residues. With 1 base clipped from V and 14 bases from J, the junction kept 5 bases outside the gene matches. The authors' processing: Quantification of nucleated cells was approximated via reference gene primer amplification. Libraries were prepared by immunoSEQ multiplex PCR; TCRdb keeps only in-frame clonotypes and omits some of them. That table gives V, J and clone size, and the DNA gave D and trimming. The sample lists about 81,000 clones; around 92% were seen once. The sample consisted of peripheral blood. This clonotype originated in a woman between 45 and 60 years old in a cohort sampled during active COVID-19. This chain links TRBV3-1 (or the pseudogene TRBV3-2) with TRBJ2-1, with 10 bases fitting TRBD2. CDR3 nucleotide sequence: TGTGCCAGCAGCCAAGTACTAGCGGGGCCCAAGTTCTTC. Its translation: CASSQVLAGPKFF.